This TCR beta chain appears in the sequencing data of a study of blood T cell repertoires in COVID-19. Study information: COVID-19 samples, acute and convalescent, were from the United States, Italy and Spain. PBMCs, B-cell-depleted T cells, or T cells provided the cDNA or gDNA that made up the material.

Method: immunoSEQ multiplex PCR; TCRdb's copy keeps in-frame clones and lacks some. The sample lists 60,000 to 80,000 clones, roughly 92% occurring once. Trimming cost V 0 bases and J 9 bases; bases outside gene matches: 5. The CDR3 covers 14 residues. Germline V gene sequence: CDR1 MNHEY, CDR2 SVGAGI. The source is a human donor in a cohort sampled during active COVID-19. V gene TRBV6-5 combines with J gene TRBJ2-4; 7 bases are a match to TRBD1. Sequenced material: peripheral blood. As DNA, the CDR3 is TGTGCCAGCAGTTACTCGCCGACAGGGATCATTCAGTACTTC. Encoded protein: CASSYSPTGIIQYF.